Following are 28 T cell receptor beta chains from one sample sequenced in a study of cytomegalovirus exposure and HLA in healthy donors. PCR involved 60 Vbeta and 13 Jbeta primers. The data were produced by immunoSEQ multiplex PCR, yet TCRdb's version contains in-frame clones alone and is incomplete. The sample lists just under 45,000 clones, roughly half seen once, with about 6.3% in the top ten. Sequenced input: PBMCs. Receptors were obtained from a man aged 55 to 70 in good health and CMV-seronegative.

This clone was observed a single time. The chain has TRBV5-1 and TRBJ2-3, with 10 bases identical to TRBD2. Germline V gene sequence: CDR1 SGHRS, CDR2 YFSETQ. The CDR3 contains 15 residues. V lost 1 base and J lost 4; bases outside the gene matches: 3. In DNA, the CDR3 is TGCGCCAGCAGCTTGTTTAGCGGGAGGTCAGATACGCAGTATTTT. Protein sequence: CASSLFSGRSDTQYF.

The chain combines TRBV9 with TRBJ2-5; D not certain. The CDR3 has 15 residues. The V end was cut by 0 bases, the J end by 2 bases, with 11 bases between. Germline CDR1 SGDLS, CDR2 YYNGEE. CDR3: CASSVGASNQETQYF. The CDR3 DNA sequence: TGTGCCAGCAGCGTAGGGGCCTCCAATCAAGAGACCCAGTACTTC.

The chain carries TRBV5-6 and TRBJ1-5, with 8 bases matching TRBD1. This CDR3 has 14 residues. The V gene's germline CDR1 is SGHDT and CDR2 YYEEEE. Trimming at V came to 2 bases and at J to 7 bases, leaving 5 bases not matched to a gene. CDR3 nucleotides: TGTGCCAGCAGCTTAGACAGGGGCGACCAGCCCCAGCATTTT. This encodes CASSLDRGDQPQHF.

This clone was seen more than once but under ten times. The chain is built from TRBV28 and TRBJ2-3; 8 bases are a match to TRBD2. CDR3 length equals 14 residues. The germline gives CDR1 MDHEN, CDR2 SYDVKM. V shed 5 bases, J shed 0 bases, and the junction held 1 base outside the gene matches. CDR3 coding DNA: TGTGCCAGCAGTATAGCGGGGAGCACAGATACGCAGTATTTT. Translated, it gives CASSIAGSTDTQYF.

The rearrangement uses TRBV4-1 and TRBJ2-7, with TRBD2 matching over 8 bases. Trimming removed 4 bases from V and 4 bases from J; junction bases left unmatched: 9. Germline V gene data show CDR1 as MGHRA and CDR2 as YSYEKL. The CDR3 covers 15 residues. The CDR3 DNA is TGCGCCAGCAGCCGCATCGGGACTAGTCTTTACGAGCAGTACTTC. Protein: CASSRIGTSLYEQYF.

This clone came up a few times. The CDR3, as DNA: TGTGCCAGCAGCCAAGAGGAGGGACAGGGAAACACCATATATTTT. Protein product: CASSQEEGQGNTIYF. The chain uses TRBV4-2 and TRBJ1-3; 7 bases are a match to TRBD1. CDR3 size: 15 residues. From germline, CDR1 is LGHNA and CDR2 YNFKEQ. V lost 0 bases to trimming and J lost 4 bases; unmatched junction nucleotides: 3.

The chain has TRBV12-2 and TRBJ2-1; the tabulated D call, TRBD1, remains unverified against the DNA. TRBV12-2 is marked as a pseudogene. This CDR3 comprises 15 residues. This chain's CDR3 is CASRSPDAPRHEQFF. The CDR3 nucleotides read TGTGCAAGTCGCTCTCCCGACGCCCCCAGGCATGAGCAGTTCTTC.

In this sample, this clone turned up once. The rearrangement links TRBV10-2 to TRBJ2-7; D gene uncertain. CDR3 length: 14 amino acids. CDR1 is WSHSY and CDR2 is SAAADI in the germline V gene. The V end lost 0 bases, the J end lost 0 bases, and 6 bases lay between the germline ends. In DNA form, the CDR3 reads TGCGCCAGCAGTGAGTCTGGAGTCTCCTACGAGCAGTACTTC. It codes for CASSESGVSYEQYF.

The CDR3 DNA follows: TGCGCCAGCAGCGTGACTGCAACTAATGAAAAACTGTTTTTT. Its protein product is CASSVTATNEKLFF. The chain has TRBV5-1 and TRBJ1-4; D remains ambiguous. V was shortened by 4 bases and J by 0 bases, with 7 bases between the two germline ends. The germline V gene encodes CDR1 SGHRS and CDR2 YFSETQ. The CDR3 spans 14 residues.

The chain links TRBV15 to TRBJ2-7; 9 positions match TRBD1. V lost 1 base, J lost 1 base, and 5 bases stayed unmatched. The CDR3 contains 16 residues. Germline lookup yields CDR1 LNHNV and CDR2 YYDKDF (reference sequence). CDR3 protein: CATSRGGTGISYEQYF. The CDR3, as DNA: TGTGCCACCAGCAGAGGAGGGACAGGGATATCCTACGAGCAGTACTTC.

The chain couples TRBV10-1 to TRBJ2-7; possibly TRBD1 for D (5 bases). V was clipped by 6 bases and J by 4 bases, with 13 bases between them. The CDR3 runs to 13 residues. In germline, CDR1 is WNHNN, CDR2 SYGVQD (reference sequence). For the CDR3, the DNA is TGCGCCAGCAGAGAGGCTTCAGGGTACGAGCAGTACTTC. It yields the protein CASREASGYEQYF.

The V gene is TRBV5-1, the J gene TRBJ2-3; the D gene is possibly TRBD1 (6 bases). V dropped 3 bases and J dropped 4 bases, with 21 bases sitting between them. CDR1 and CDR2 from the germline V gene are SGHRS and YFSETQ. The CDR3 runs to 17 residues. The CDR3 DNA is TGCGCCAGCAGCTCGATACAGGGATCCCTCAAATCAGATACGCAGTATTTT. Protein sequence: CASSSIQGSLKSDTQYF.

The chain joins TRBV30 to TRBJ2-7; 7 bases fit TRBD1. Germline assignment: CDR1 GTSNPN and CDR2 SVGIG (reference sequence). The CDR3 runs to 11 residues. V shed 5 bases, J shed 2 bases, and the junction held 0 bases outside the gene matches. The chain's CDR3 is CAWDRAYEQYF. CDR3 sequence (DNA): TGTGCCTGGGACAGGGCCTACGAGCAGTACTTC.

This clone was observed a handful of times. The chain combines TRBV7-7 with TRBJ2-5; 9 nucleotides match TRBD1. The J call may be faulty, since TRBJ2-7 better matches the DNA end. Germline-derived CDR1 and CDR2 are SSHAT and FNYEAQ (reference sequence). This CDR3 contains 15 residues. The CDR3 sequence: CASSRAGTGNSEQYF. The CDR3 DNA reads as TGTGCCAGCAGTAGAGCCGGGACAGGGAACTCCGAGCAGTACTTC.

J is TRBJ2-7 and V is TRBV7-9, with D maybe TRBD2 (5 bases). Germline CDR1 reads SEHNR; CDR2 reads FQNEAQ (reference sequence). The CDR3 totals 14 residues. Trimming cost V 1 base and J 3 bases, with 10 bases left between them. For the CDR3, the DNA is TGTGCCAGCAGCTTAGTGGAGGCTAGCTACGAGCAGTACTTC. Translated: CASSLVEASYEQYF. The complete variable domain, with remaining parts taken from reference TRBV7-9 and TRBJ2-7, reads DTGVSQNPRHKITKRGQNVTFRCDPISEHNRLYWYRQTLGQGPEFLTYFQNEAQLEKSRLLSDRFSAERPKGSFSTLEIQRTEQGDSAMYLCASSLVEASYEQYFGPGTRLTVT.

The V call is TRBV6-5, the J call TRBJ2-7, with 7 positions matching TRBD2. Germline CDR1 is MNHEY and CDR2 is SVGAGI. The CDR3 sequence is 14 residues long. V shed 5 bases and J 3 bases; nucleotides not matched to a gene: 7. As DNA, the CDR3 is TGTGCCAGCAGTCTAGCGGAGGGCGGCTACGAGCAGTACTTC. Protein sequence: CASSLAEGGYEQYF.

This clone was seen a single time. V and J are TRBV4-2 and TRBJ2-2; 7 bases are a match to TRBD1. J was trimmed by 7 bases and V by 0 bases; bases with no gene match: 11. Germline loops: CDR1 LGHNA, CDR2 YNFKEQ. This CDR3 comprises 17 residues. The CDR3 DNA reads as TGTGCCAGCAGCCAAGACCCCAGAGGGGGCAGGGGCGGGGAGCTGTTTTTT. Translated, it gives CASSQDPRGGRGGELFF.

The DNA for the CDR3 is TGCGCCAGCAGCCAAGCGGGAGTAAGGACAGATACGCAGTATTTT. Translated: CASSQAGVRTDTQYF. J is TRBJ2-3 and V is TRBV5-1; TRBD2 matches 8 bases. The J segment lost 3 bases and the V segment lost 4 bases, leaving 7 bases of the junction unmatched. The CDR3 loop spans 15 amino acids. CDR1 SGHRS and CDR2 YFSETQ come from the germline V gene.

This clone was seen a handful of times. The rearrangement joins TRBV2 to TRBJ1-1; D is perhaps TRBD1 (5 bases). Trimming cost V 6 bases and J 5 bases, with 13 bases left between them. This CDR3 contains 13 residues. The germline gives CDR1 SNHLY, CDR2 FYNNEI. Here the CDR3 reads CASRGGRGTEAFF. CDR3 DNA sequence: TGTGCCAGCAGGGGGGGACGGGGAACTGAAGCTTTCTTT.

The rearrangement joins TRBV5-1 to TRBJ2-2, with D possibly matching TRBD1 (5 bases). CDR3 length: 15 amino acids. V was pared by 0 bases and J by 1 base, with 7 bases between. The germline V gene has CDR1 SGHRS and CDR2 YFSETQ. In DNA form, the CDR3 reads TGCGCCAGCAGCTTGGCAGGGTGGAACACCGGGGAGCTGTTTTTT. It codes for CASSLAGWNTGELFF.

The genes are TRBV21-1 and TRBJ1-2. TRBV21-1 is tagged as a pseudogene. The CDR3 runs to 17 residues. This CDR3 reads CASSSRATPAGRHGYTF. In DNA, the CDR3 is TGTGCCAGCAGCTCTCGAGCAACTCCCGCGGGTCGGCATGGCTACACCTTC.

This chain connects TRBV2 to TRBJ2-7; 8 bases are a match to TRBD2. This CDR3 region has 13 residues. Germline trimming cut 6 bases from V and 3 bases from J; bases unmatched to any gene: 4. The germline V gene has CDR1 SNHLY and CDR2 FYNNEI. The CDR3 sequence is CASSEGLGYEQYF. CDR3 DNA: TGTGCCAGCAGCGAGGGACTAGGCTACGAGCAGTACTTC.

The chain links TRBV6-1 to TRBJ2-5; D is perhaps TRBD2 (6 bases). Germline V gene lookup returns CDR1 MNHNS and CDR2 SASEGT. This CDR3 contains 14 residues. Trimming left V 10 bases short and J 5 bases short, with 20 bases between. The CDR3 protein is CATGGRVEGETQYF. The CDR3 bases are TGTGCCACCGGGGGTCGTGTGGAGGGCGAGACCCAGTACTTC.

This sequence joins TRBV6-6 and TRBJ2-1; D perhaps matches TRBD1 (6 bases). The CDR3 is 12 amino acids. Per germline, CDR1 MNHNY and CDR2 SVGAGI (reference sequence). The V end was cut by 9 bases, the J end by 7 bases, with 13 bases between. The CDR3 DNA reads as TGTGCCAGTTCGATGCAGGGGAATGAGCAGTTCTTC. Protein sequence: CASSMQGNEQFF.

This clone has a single count. This rearrangement joins TRBV27 to TRBJ2-7; the D gene is possibly TRBD1 (6 bases). V dropped 6 bases and J dropped 3 bases, with 12 bases sitting between them. The germline V gene encodes CDR1 MNHEY and CDR2 SMNVEV (reference sequence). The CDR3 runs to 13 residues. Here the CDR3 reads CASRMSQGYEQYF. Written as DNA, the CDR3 is TGTGCCAGCAGAATGTCACAGGGCTACGAGCAGTACTTC.

This clone has only a few counts. The J gene is TRBJ2-1, the V gene TRBV9, with D unclear. V was pared by 3 bases and J by 1 base, with 5 bases between. The CDR3 has 13 residues. Germline V gives CDR1 SGDLS, CDR2 YYNGEE. CDR3: CASSAGSYNEQFF. The DNA for the CDR3 is TGTGCCAGCAGCGCAGGTTCCTACAATGAGCAGTTCTTC. The full variable domain, its missing parts supplied by reference TRBV9 and TRBJ2-1, is DSGVTQTPKHLITATGQRVTLRCSPRSGDLSVYWYQQSLDQGLQFLIQYYNGEERAKGNILERFSAQQFPDLHSELNLSSLELGDSALYFCASSAGSYNEQFFGPGTRLTVL.

The rearrangement links TRBV29-1 to TRBJ1-1, with 7 bases matching TRBD1. The V segment lost 7 bases and the J segment 8 bases; nucleotides outside the gene matches: 10. This CDR3 spans 12 amino acids. Germline loops: CDR1 SQVTM, CDR2 ANQGSEA. The chain's CDR3 is CSGGQLGAEAFF. The CDR3 coding sequence is TGCAGCGGGGGACAGTTAGGAGCCGAAGCTTTCTTT.

This clone was counted only a few times. The gene calls are TRBV4-1 and TRBJ2-1; no clear D gene. The germline V gene has CDR1 MGHRA and CDR2 YSYEKL. Trimming left V 1 base short and J 5 bases short, with 12 bases between. The length of the CDR3 is 15 residues. In DNA, the CDR3 is TGCGCCAGCAGCCAAGTTGAGAGGCCGAACAATGAGCAGTTCTTC. This gives the protein CASSQVERPNNEQFF.